This record looks at one T cell receptor beta chain sequence and its context. Its specificity is not known. The record originates from a study of T cells after yellow fever vaccination. Whole-study results and caveats: Booster samples showed a return of most primary-vaccination clones (under 97% CD4, 85% to 90% CD8).

The CDR3 length is 13 residues. V was shortened by 6 bases and J by 5 bases, with 13 bases between the two germline ends. CDR1 is ENHRY, CDR2 SYGVKD, per germline. TCRdb reprocessed the 5' RACE reads via MiXCR and lists one record per CDR3 protein. The sample has hundreds of thousands of distinct CDR3 sequences, 8.5% to 10% seen once. V usage is TRBV10-3 and J usage is TRBJ1-2, with D maybe TRBD1 (5 bases). The sequence came from a man between 18 and 29 years old who received the YFV17D yellow fever vaccine. The starting material was PBMCs, obtained on the day of the first yellow fever vaccination. CDR3 sequence: CAISPGHLYGYTF. The CDR3 DNA reads as TGTGCCATCAGCCCCGGACACCTGTATGGCTACACCTTC.